This TCR beta chain is from a study of control samples from healthy donors and cancer patients. The V segment lost 6 bases and the J segment 7 bases; nucleotides outside the gene matches: 9. Germline lookup yields CDR1 LGHDT and CDR2 YNNKEL (reference sequence). CDR3 length equals 14 residues. Data came from immunoSEQ multiplex PCR; TCRdb stores just in-frame clones and leaves some out. The sample lists approximately 120,000 clones, 90% occurring once. Specimen: blood. The chain employs TRBV3-1 (or the pseudogene TRBV3-2) and TRBJ1-2, with TRBD1 matching over 9 bases. The TCR sequence derives from a human donor in good health. The donor label of this sample is uncertain. The CDR3: CASRRRDREGGYTF. As DNA, the CDR3 is TGTGCCAGCAGACGCCGGGACAGGGAAGGTGGCTACACCTTC.